A single sample gave rise to the 27 T cell receptor beta chains below, sequenced in a study of tumor and adjacent non-tumor tissue in lung cancer. This sample's RNA came from whole unsorted tissue. The library came from three nested PCR rounds adapted from ARM-PCR protocols. MiXCR was run by TCRdb on the multiplex PCR reads, yielding one entry per CDR3 protein. The sample has roughly 65,000 distinct CDR3 sequences; almost 60% are singletons. The sample was lung tumor tissue. Receptors were obtained from a middle-aged man with non-small cell lung cancer.

To note about this clonotype: A much bigger clone sits one base away, suggesting this may be a read error. V usage is TRBV10-2 and J usage is TRBJ1-5, with 10 bases lining up with TRBD1. The germline V gene encodes CDR1 WSHSY and CDR2 SAAADI. The CDR3 consists of 15 residues. The CDR3 DNA reads as TGCGCCATCAGTGACAGGGGGCGAGGGAATCAGCCCCAGCATTTT. Its protein is CAISDRGRGNQPQHF.

Comments on this clonotype: At one end, the junction sequence differs from germline, possibly due to a read error. This CDR3 reads CVPGSAVGNTGELFF. The DNA of the CDR3 is TGTGTCCCAGGGTCAGCGGTGGGGAACACCGGGGAGTTGTTTTTT. This chain uses TRBV6-1 with TRBJ2-2; D possibly uses TRBD1 or TRBD2 (5 bases each). Germline CDR1 MNHNS, CDR2 SASEGT. The length of the CDR3 is 15 residues.

Regarding this clonotype: Possible read error: a much larger clone is one base away. The chain combines TRBV7-9 with TRBJ2-7; the match to TRBD2 covers 10 bases. The CDR3 consists of 15 residues. CDR1 and CDR2 (germline): SEHNR, FQNEAQ (reference sequence). In nucleotides, the CDR3 is TGTGTCAGCAGCCGACTAACTAGCGGGACCTACGAGCAGTACTTC. Translating it yields CVSSRLTSGTYEQYF.

In regard to this clonotype: A read error may produce the germline difference seen at one junction end. The rearrangement links TRBV11-2 to TRBJ2-5; D is tentatively TRBD1 or TRBD2 (6 bases each). The germline V gene has CDR1 SGHAT and CDR2 FQNNGV. The CDR3 covers 15 residues. Here the CDR3 DNA reads TGTGCCAGCAGCTTAGTTGGGGGGCGGGGAGAAACCCATTACTTC. Residues: CASSLVGGRGETHYF.

As for this clonotype: One end of the junction fails to match germline, which may point to a read error. The chain joins TRBV5-1 to TRBJ2-3, with D unclear. The CDR3 sequence is 16 residues long. CDR1 and CDR2 from the germline V gene are SGHRS and YFSETQ. CDR3 DNA: TGCGCCAGCAGCCCGGAACAGTGGGCCTGCACAGATACGCAGTATTTC. Its protein product is CASSPEQWACTDTQYF.

On this clonotype: One junction end disagrees with the germline gene, perhaps due to a read error. V usage is TRBV6-6 and J usage is TRBJ1-5, with D possibly TRBD1 on 5 matching bases. The germline V gene encodes CDR1 MNHNY and CDR2 SVGAGI (reference sequence). This CDR3 is built from 17 residues. This CDR3 is CASKSQGRRDSNQPQHF. DNA for the CDR3: TGTGCCAGCAAGAGTCAGGGACGGAGAGATAGCAATCAGCCACAGCATTTT.

This clonotype was counted ten times or more. The chain has TRBV12-3 or TRBV12-4 and TRBJ2-2, with 16 bases aligning to TRBD2. CDR3 length: 18 residues. Germline trimming cut 6 bases from V and 2 bases from J; bases unmatched to any gene: 6. CDR3 nucleotide sequence: TGTGCCAGCAGACCCGGGACTAGCGGGAGGGCAAACACCGGGGAGCTGTTTTTT. Translated: CASRPGTSGRANTGELFF.

This clonotype was recorded only once. The chain joins TRBV11-2 to TRBJ1-5, with D possibly TRBD1 on 6 matching bases. The germline gives CDR1 SGHAT, CDR2 FQNNGV. The CDR3 runs to 14 residues. Trimming shortened V by 6 bases and J by 6 bases, and 15 bases separated the two germline ends. CDR3 sequence reads: CASSLGQRAQPQHF. The CDR3 DNA sequence: TGTGCCAGCAGTCTTGGACAGCGGGCTCAGCCCCAGCATTTT.

Turning to this clonotype: Lacking the conserved final phenylalanine or tryptophan, this CDR3 likely reflects a read error. Because the CDR3's place on the DNA is in doubt, the DNA is left out and the CDR3 is given as listed by TCRdb. The chain links TRBV11-2 to TRBJ2-7; TRBD1 is taken as the D call from the table, unchecked against the DNA. The CDR3 length is 16 residues, termini included. Germline CDR1 and CDR2: SGHAT and FQNNGV. Here the CDR3 reads CPSSSARGQAPWEHYS.

This clonotype was observed at least ten times. The chain couples TRBV5-1 to TRBJ2-1; TRBD2 matches at 8 bases. The germline V gene has CDR1 SGHRS and CDR2 YFSETQ. The ends lost 2 bases at V and 4 bases at J; junction bases unmatched: 5. The CDR3 is 15 residues long. The CDR3 region is CASSLIAGLYNEQFF. The CDR3 DNA follows: TGCGCCAGCAGCTTAATAGCGGGATTATACAATGAGCAGTTCTTC.

At least ten counts were recorded for this clonotype. The chain couples TRBV19 to TRBJ2-5; TRBD1 agrees at 8 bases. V was pared by 5 bases and J by 4 bases, with 15 bases of the junction left unmatched. This CDR3 contains 17 residues. Germline loops: CDR1 LNHDA, CDR2 SQIVND (reference sequence). The CDR3 loop is CASSSRTGNPVRETQYF. The CDR3, as DNA: TGTGCCAGTAGTTCCCGGACAGGGAACCCAGTCCGAGAGACCCAGTACTTC.

On this clonotype itself: The junction differs from germline at one of its ends, possibly a read error. The chain's CDR3 is CASSLVGGGTDMQYF. CDR3 nucleotide sequence: TGTGCCAGCAGCTTAGTGGGCGGGGGCACAGATATGCAGTATTTT. The chain employs TRBV11-2 and TRBJ2-3; D is possibly TRBD2 (7 bases). This CDR3 spans 15 amino acids. Germline V gene lookup returns CDR1 SGHAT and CDR2 FQNNGV. The variable domain in full, completed from reference TRBV11-2 and TRBJ2-3, reads EAGVAQSPRYKIIEKRQSVAFWCNPISGHATLYWYQQILGQGPKLLIQFQNNGVVDDSQLPKDRFSAERLKGVDSTLKIQPAKLEDSAVYLCASSLVGGGTDMQYFGPGTRLTVL.

This clonotype was detected many times. The chain links TRBV4-1 to TRBJ2-7, with D maybe TRBD2 (5 bases). This CDR3 spans 15 amino acids. The V end was cut by 5 bases, the J end by 0 bases, with 14 bases between. Germline lookup yields CDR1 MGHRA and CDR2 YSYEKL. The CDR3 coding sequence is TGCGCCAGCAGCATTGGACCAGCGGACTCCTACGAGCAGTACTTC. Protein: CASSIGPADSYEQYF.

This clonotype was seen a few times. The chain uses TRBV28 and TRBJ1-3; no clear D. Germline CDR1 reads MDHEN; CDR2 reads SYDVKM. The CDR3 loop spans 14 amino acids. Trimming pared 3 bases from V and 1 base from J, leaving 7 bases between. The CDR3 DNA is TGTGCCAGCAGTTTTTCACTTTCTGGAAACACCATATATTTT. Translating gives CASSFSLSGNTIYF.

Comments on this clonotype: A junction boundary mismatches the germline segment, possibly from a read error. CDR3 sequence (DNA): TGTGCCTGGGTGGGACAGGGGATGACCGGGGAGCTGTTGTTT. This sequence encodes CAWVGQGMTGELLF. The chain links TRBV30 to TRBJ2-2; TRBD1 matches 10 bases. CDR3 length equals 14 residues. CDR1 and CDR2 (germline): GTSNPN, SVGIG (reference sequence).

CDR3 residues: CARRTREDSGYEQYF. Written as DNA, the CDR3 is TGTGCCAGGAGAACCCGGGAGGACTCGGGCTACGAGCAGTACTTC. The rearrangement links TRBV6-5 to TRBJ2-7; 7 positions agree with TRBD2. V gave up 9 bases and J gave up 3 bases; unmatched junction bases: 14. CDR1 and CDR2 from the germline V gene are MNHEY and SVGAGI. The CDR3 covers 15 residues.

With regard to this clonotype: A junction end diverges from the germline sequence, so it may reflect a read error. This rearrangement joins TRBV25-1 to TRBJ2-3; a possible D gene is TRBD1 (5 bases). Germline assignment: CDR1 MGHDK and CDR2 SYGVNS. The length of the CDR3 is 14 residues. CDR3 nucleotides: TGTGCCAGCAGTGAATATGACAGAAGAGATGCGCAGTATTTT. As protein: CASSEYDRRDAQYF. The full variable domain, in which reference TRBV25-1 and TRBJ2-3 provide the parts outside the CDR3, is EADIYQTPRYLVIGTGKKITLECSQTMGHDKMYWYQQDPGMELHLIHYSYGVNSTEKGDLSSESTVSRIRTEHFPLTLESARPSHTSQYLCASSEYDRRDAQYFGPGTRLTVL.

This rearrangement joins TRBV30 to TRBJ2-7; 8 bases are a match to TRBD1. With 4 bases clipped from V and 1 base from J, the junction kept 0 bases outside the gene matches. The CDR3 covers 12 residues. Germline CDR1 reads GTSNPN; CDR2 reads SVGIG (reference sequence). The CDR3 is CAWNRGSYEQYF. The CDR3 DNA is TGTGCCTGGAACAGGGGGTCCTACGAGCAGTACTTC. Filled out from reference TRBV30 and TRBJ2-7, the complete variable domain reads SQTIHQWPATLVQPVGSPLSLECTVEGTSNPNLYWYRQAAGRGLQLLFYSVGIGQISSEVPQNLSASRPQDRQFILSSKKLLLSDSGFYLCAWNRGSYEQYFGPGTRLTVT.

To note about this clonotype: As the CDR3 is not closed by the conserved phenylalanine or tryptophan, this likely results from a read error. Written as DNA, the CDR3 is TGTGCCAGCAGTTTAGGGACTAGCGGGAGTGACGATACGCAGTATTTG. This encodes CASSLGTSGSDDTQYL. V usage is TRBV11-3 and J usage is TRBJ2-3, with 14 bases fitting TRBD2. This CDR3 has 16 residues. Germline CDR1 and CDR2: SGHNT and YENEEA.

V is TRBV20-1 and J is TRBJ2-3, with 10 bases aligning to TRBD2. Germline values: CDR1 DFQATT, CDR2 SNEGSKA (reference sequence). CDR3 length equals 15 residues. CDR3 sequence (DNA): TGCAGCAAATTAGCGGGAGGCACTAGCACAGATACGCAGTATTTT. Translation: CSKLAGGTSTDTQYF.

Details on this clonotype: The junction departs from germline at one end; a sequencing error may be responsible. V usage is TRBV12-3 or TRBV12-4 and J usage is TRBJ2-3, with 7 bases fitting TRBD2. This CDR3 spans 15 amino acids. The CDR3 coding sequence is TGTGCGAGCAGTGCCGCGGGAGTCGAAGCAGATACGCAGTATTTT. Encoded protein: CASSAAGVEADTQYF.

This clonotype was seen many times. The rearrangement joins TRBV28 to TRBJ2-5; the D gene is possibly TRBD1 (6 bases). In germline, CDR1 is MDHEN, CDR2 SYDVKM. The CDR3 extends over 14 amino acids. V was trimmed by 6 bases and J by 2 bases, leaving 13 bases between them. The CDR3 is CASRPSGVQETQYF. The CDR3 coding sequence is TGTGCCAGCAGACCGTCAGGGGTGCAAGAGACCCAGTACTTC.

Note on this clonotype: One end of the junction is discordant with germline, which a read error may explain. DNA for the CDR3: TGTGCAAGCAGCCGATCCACCGGGACTAGTTTCAACAAGCAGTACTTC. Translated: CASSRSTGTSFNKQYF. The rearrangement uses TRBV7-8 and TRBJ2-7, with TRBD2 identical over 8 bases. This CDR3 spans 16 amino acids. Germline V gene sequence: CDR1 SGHVS, CDR2 FQNEAQ.

Only one count was recorded for this clonotype. This likely comes from a read error, as the CDR3 has no conserved phenylalanine or tryptophan at its end. The CDR3 DNA sequence: TGCAGTGCAGAAATAGATACTTATGGCTACACCTCA. This sequence encodes CSAEIDTYGYTS. The chain recombines TRBV20-1 with TRBJ1-2; no reliable D call. The V gene's germline CDR1 is DFQATT and CDR2 SNEGSKA (reference sequence). This CDR3 has 12 amino acids. Trimming took 6 bases from V and 5 from J, leaving 13 bases between them.

Here the CDR3 DNA reads TGTGCCAGTAGTATTGGGTCCCATAGCAATCAGCCCCAGCATTTT. The encoded protein is CASSIGSHSNQPQHF. The rearrangement uses TRBV19 and TRBJ1-5; D is uncertain. V shed 3 bases and J shed 0 bases, with 9 bases lying between them. The CDR3 extends over 15 amino acids. The germline gives CDR1 LNHDA, CDR2 SQIVND (reference sequence).

Concerning this clonotype itself: At one of its ends the junction is not consistent with the germline gene, which may arise from a read error. This chain joins TRBV5-1 and TRBJ1-6; no definite D call. Germline values: CDR1 SGHRS, CDR2 YFSETQ. The CDR3 consists of 16 residues. CDR3 sequence reads: CASKPAGSSYNSHLHF. CDR3 sequence (DNA): TGCGCCAGTAAGCCAGCCGGATCCTCCTATAATTCACACCTCCACTTT.

Concerning this clonotype: Sequence at one end of the junction differs from germline and may be a read error. The chain recombines TRBV30 with TRBJ2-7; 12 positions match TRBD1. The CDR3 has 14 amino acids. The germline CDR1 and CDR2 sequences are GTSNPN and SVGIG (reference sequence). CDR3 loop: CAWRKGTGGREQHF. The CDR3, as DNA: TGTGCCTGGAGAAAAGGGACAGGGGGCCGCGAGCAGCACTTC.